A single sample gave rise to the 21 T cell receptor beta chains below, sequenced in a study of response to subunit inactivated influenza vaccine. One entry per CDR3 protein, called by TCRdb with MiXCR from the RT-PCR reads. The sample holds more than 400,000 distinct CDR3 sequences; under 8.5% are singletons and the top ten take 10% to 15%. The source was PBMCs from blood, collected less than 30 months after vaccination. The origin of the receptors is a man in his fifties or sixties who received an inactivated influenza vaccine.

There are a few counts of this clonotype. This chain connects TRBV9 to TRBJ2-7; 8 nucleotides align to TRBD1. Germline trimming cut 3 bases from V and 5 bases from J; bases unmatched to any gene: 4. The CDR3 contains 13 residues. Looked up from germline, CDR1 is SGDLS and CDR2 is YYNGEE. The CDR3 DNA sequence: TGTGCCAGCAGCGGAAACAGGGGGGACGAGCAGTACTTC. Translating it yields CASSGNRGDEQYF.

This clonotype was detected only a few times. The chain couples TRBV27 to TRBJ2-1; D assignment may be TRBD1 or TRBD2 (5 bases each). This CDR3 comprises 15 residues. Germline assignment: CDR1 MNHEY and CDR2 SMNVEV (reference sequence). The germline V and J ends were trimmed by 3 bases and 3 bases, with 12 bases remaining between them. For the CDR3, the DNA is TGTGCCAGCAGTTTCTTGGGGGAGCGCTACAATGAGCAGTTCTTC. Translating gives CASSFLGERYNEQFF.

This clonotype occurred a few times. A junction end diverges from the germline sequence, so it may reflect a read error. The chain uses TRBV5-6 and TRBJ1-3, with D unresolved. Per germline, CDR1 SGHDT and CDR2 YYEEEE. CDR3 length equals 14 residues. In DNA form, the CDR3 reads TGTGCCAGCAGCTTGTACGGCTCTGAAAACACCATATATTTT. Its protein product is CASSLYGSENTIYF.

The chain employs TRBV7-2 and TRBJ2-4; no reliable D call. Germline assignment: CDR1 SGHTA and CDR2 FQGNSA. Trimming removed 3 bases at V and 0 bases at J, with 6 bases between. This CDR3 comprises 14 residues. The CDR3 region has the DNA TGTGCCAGCAGCTTCCCCGGAGCCAAAAACATTCAGTACTTC. Protein sequence: CASSFPGAKNIQYF.

In this sample, this clonotype turned up a few times. The chain links TRBV6-2 or TRBV6-3 to TRBJ1-4; D is uncertain. CDR3 length equals 11 residues. CDR1 and CDR2 from the germline V gene are MNHEY and SVGEGT. V gave up 5 bases and J gave up 15 bases, with 13 bases separating them. The CDR3 loop is CASSTAWRVFF. The CDR3 coding sequence is TGTGCCAGCAGTACGGCCTGGAGAGTGTTTTTT.

Only a few counts were recorded for this clonotype. The chain has TRBV5-1 and TRBJ2-1; TRBD2 aligns across 12 bases. The J segment lost 5 bases and the V segment lost 1 base, leaving 4 bases of the junction unmatched. CDR3 size: 16 residues. Germline V gene lookup returns CDR1 SGHRS and CDR2 YFSETQ. The CDR3 loop is CASSLPWTSGNNEQFF. In DNA form, the CDR3 reads TGCGCCAGCAGCTTGCCTTGGACTAGCGGGAACAATGAGCAGTTCTTC.

This chain uses TRBV20-1 with TRBJ2-3; the match to TRBD1 covers 8 bases. V lost 4 bases, J lost 2 bases, and 11 bases stayed unmatched. CDR1 DFQATT and CDR2 SNEGSKA come from the germline V gene (reference sequence). The CDR3 loop spans 16 amino acids. The CDR3 reads CSAKRRDRLNTDTQYF. CDR3 sequence (DNA): TGCAGTGCTAAGCGGCGGGACAGGCTTAACACAGATACGCAGTATTTT.

Ten or more counts support this clonotype. V is TRBV3-1 and J is TRBJ1-5; TRBD1 matches at 8 bases. CDR3 length equals 13 residues. Looked up from germline, CDR1 is LGHDT and CDR2 is YNNKEL (reference sequence). Trimming took 5 bases from V and 4 from J; bases not matched to a gene: 1. CDR3 residues: CASSDRGNQPQHF. CDR3 DNA: TGTGCCAGCAGCGACAGGGGTAATCAGCCCCAGCATTTT. Drawing the rest from reference TRBV3-1 and TRBJ1-5, the complete variable domain is DTAVSQTPKYLVTQMGNDKSIKCEQNLGHDTMYWYKQDSKKFLKIMFSYNNKELIINETVPNRFSPKSPDKAHLNLHINSLELGDSAVYFCASSDRGNQPQHFGDGTRLSIL.

This clonotype has just a few counts. The chain links TRBV5-1 to TRBJ2-2, with D possibly matching TRBD2 (6 bases). The CDR3 loop spans 14 amino acids. Germline V gives CDR1 SGHRS, CDR2 YFSETQ. Trimming stripped 0 bases from V and 6 bases from J, with 9 bases between. Here the CDR3 DNA reads TGCGCCAGCAGCTTGGTCGGGGGAGCCGGGGAGCTGTTTTTT. It yields the protein CASSLVGGAGELFF.

This clonotype was found many times. This chain links TRBV4-3 with TRBJ2-5; 7 nucleotides agree with TRBD1. V lost 0 bases and J lost 0; bases outside the gene matches: 7. The CDR3 loop spans 17 amino acids. Germline V gene data show CDR1 as LGHNA and CDR2 as YSLEER. This CDR3 is CASSQDWGRGYQETQYF. As DNA, the CDR3 is TGCGCCAGCAGCCAAGATTGGGGCAGGGGGTACCAAGAGACCCAGTACTTC.

This clonotype occurred many times. This rearrangement joins TRBV19 to TRBJ2-3; the D is unclear. The germline gives CDR1 LNHDA, CDR2 SQIVND (reference sequence). This CDR3 has 12 amino acids. Trimming removed 5 bases from V and 9 bases from J, with 12 bases in between. The chain's CDR3 is CASSRRTDTQYF. The CDR3 nucleotides are TGTGCCAGTAGTCGCCGGACCGACACGCAGTATTTT.

V is TRBV5-1 and J is TRBJ2-7, with 9 positions matching TRBD1. The CDR3 has 15 amino acids. Germline assignment: CDR1 SGHRS and CDR2 YFSETQ. V was pared by 3 bases and J by 2 bases, with 6 bases of the junction left unmatched. The CDR3 reads CASSSTGTGPYEQYF. The CDR3 nucleotides read TGCGCCAGCAGCTCCACCGGGACAGGGCCCTACGAGCAGTACTTC.

J is TRBJ2-2 and V is TRBV3-1; the D gene is possibly TRBD2 (5 bases). CDR1 is LGHDT and CDR2 is YNNKEL in the germline V gene (reference sequence). The V end was cut by 2 bases, the J end by 15 bases, with 10 bases between. The CDR3 extends over 11 amino acids. This chain's CDR3 is CASSQTRELFF. DNA of the CDR3: TGTGCCAGCAGCCAAACTAGGGAATTGTTTTTT.

The chain joins TRBV29-1 to TRBJ2-5, with D maybe TRBD2 (7 bases). The CDR3 runs to 15 residues. The V and J ends lost 6 bases and 4 bases respectively, with 21 bases between them. CDR1 and CDR2 (germline): SQVTM, ANQGSEA. The CDR3 sequence is CSVGGSGVTRETQYF. The CDR3, as DNA: TGCAGCGTAGGGGGAAGCGGGGTCACCAGAGAGACCCAGTACTTC. Supplemented by reference TRBV29-1 and TRBJ2-5, the full variable domain reads SAVISQKPSRDICQRGTSLTIQCQVDSQVTMMFWYRQQPGQSLTLIATANQGSEATYESGFVIDKFPISRPNLTFSTLTVSNMSPEDSSIYLCSVGGSGVTRETQYFGPGTRLLVL.

This clonotype was observed a handful of times. The chain links TRBV9 to TRBJ2-2; D may match TRBD1 or TRBD2 (6 bases each). This CDR3 region has 16 residues. Trimming left V 0 bases short and J 4 bases short, with 13 bases between. Germline CDR1 SGDLS, CDR2 YYNGEE. This CDR3 reads CASSVVGGAGTGELFF. In DNA form, the CDR3 reads TGTGCCAGCAGCGTAGTGGGGGGCGCAGGCACCGGGGAGCTGTTTTTT.

Ten or more counts support this clonotype. The V call is TRBV4-3, the J call TRBJ1-2, with 7 bases that match TRBD1. This CDR3 is 15 amino acids long. Germline V CDR1 and CDR2: LGHNA, YSLEER. Trimming cost V 2 bases and J 1 base; bases outside gene matches: 4. Here the CDR3 DNA reads TGCGCCAGCAGCCAAACAGGGGACTATAACTATGGCTACACCTTC. This translates into CASSQTGDYNYGYTF.

This clonotype occurred a few times. The chain combines TRBV5-1 with TRBJ1-1; 8 bases line up with TRBD1. The CDR3 is made up of 15 amino acids. J was trimmed by 1 base and V by 3 bases; bases with no gene match: 5. Germline values: CDR1 SGHRS, CDR2 YFSETQ. CDR3 residues: CASSSLQGGNTEAFF. The CDR3 nucleotides read TGCGCCAGCAGCTCGTTACAGGGGGGGAACACTGAAGCTTTCTTT.

This clonotype was seen many times. The chain carries TRBV4-1 and TRBJ2-5; D might be TRBD1 (5 bases). The CDR3 covers 15 residues. From germline, CDR1 is MGHRA and CDR2 YSYEKL. The germline V and J ends were trimmed by 0 bases and 2 bases, with 10 bases remaining between them. The CDR3 DNA follows: TGCGCCAGCAGCCAAGAAACGGCAGGGCAAGAGACCCAGTACTTC. Protein: CASSQETAGQETQYF.

In its sample, this clonotype was seen a few times. The CDR3 here is CASSLLGTTNEKLFF. In DNA form, the CDR3 reads TGTGCCAGCAGCCTTCTGGGTACAACTAATGAAAAACTGTTTTTT. The rearrangement joins TRBV12-3 or TRBV12-4 to TRBJ1-4; D not resolved. V lost 6 bases to trimming and J lost 0 bases, with 11 bases between them. The CDR3 extends over 15 amino acids.

V gene TRBV12-3 or TRBV12-4 combines with J gene TRBJ1-2, with D uncertain. V gave up 5 bases and J gave up 1 base, with 14 bases separating them. CDR3 size: 15 residues. CDR3 nucleotides: TGTGCCAGCAGTCCGGGATGGGGTAGTAACTATGGCTACACCTTC. Translating gives CASSPGWGSNYGYTF.

The chain uses TRBV7-2 and TRBJ2-7, with D possibly TRBD2 on 7 matching bases. Per germline, CDR1 SGHTA and CDR2 FQGNSA. The germline V and J ends were trimmed by 5 bases and 7 bases, with 18 bases remaining between them. The CDR3 consists of 14 residues. CDR3: CASSPIGGGLEQYF. The CDR3 coding sequence is TGTGCCAGCAGCCCGATAGGGGGAGGGCTTGAGCAGTACTTC.